The T cell receptor beta chain under discussion was sequenced for a study of cytomegalovirus exposure and HLA in healthy donors. CDR1 is MNHEY and CDR2 is SMNVEV in the germline V gene (reference sequence). The ends were cut back, 4 bases at V and 6 bases at J, with 15 bases in the middle. This CDR3 region has 14 residues. The PCR made use of 60 Vbeta and 13 Jbeta primers. TCRdb's table, derived via immunoSEQ multiplex PCR, lists solely in-frame clones and lacks some. The table includes about 160,000 clones, 68% detected once. This clone was seen a few times. The sequence was collected from a middle-aged man in good health and CMV-seronegative. The rearrangement joins TRBV27 to TRBJ1-2; D possibly corresponds to TRBD1 (5 bases). Sequencing was performed on PBMCs. The DNA of the CDR3 is TGTGCCAGCAGTTACAGTGGTCCGACAGATGGCTACACCTTC. It codes for CASSYSGPTDGYTF.